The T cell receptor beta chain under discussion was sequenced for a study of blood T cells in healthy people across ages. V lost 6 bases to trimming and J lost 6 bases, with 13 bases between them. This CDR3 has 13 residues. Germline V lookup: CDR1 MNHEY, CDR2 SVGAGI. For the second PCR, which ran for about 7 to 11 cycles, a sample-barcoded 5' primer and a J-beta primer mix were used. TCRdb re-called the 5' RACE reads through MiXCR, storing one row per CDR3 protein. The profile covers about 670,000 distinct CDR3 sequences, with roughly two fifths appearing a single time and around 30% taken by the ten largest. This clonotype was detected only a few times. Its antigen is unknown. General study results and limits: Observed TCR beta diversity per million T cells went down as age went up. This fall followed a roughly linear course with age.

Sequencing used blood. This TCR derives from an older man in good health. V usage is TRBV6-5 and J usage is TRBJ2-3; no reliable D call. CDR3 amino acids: CASRAPPTDTQYF. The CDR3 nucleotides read TGTGCCAGCAGAGCCCCTCCTACGGATACGCAGTATTTT.